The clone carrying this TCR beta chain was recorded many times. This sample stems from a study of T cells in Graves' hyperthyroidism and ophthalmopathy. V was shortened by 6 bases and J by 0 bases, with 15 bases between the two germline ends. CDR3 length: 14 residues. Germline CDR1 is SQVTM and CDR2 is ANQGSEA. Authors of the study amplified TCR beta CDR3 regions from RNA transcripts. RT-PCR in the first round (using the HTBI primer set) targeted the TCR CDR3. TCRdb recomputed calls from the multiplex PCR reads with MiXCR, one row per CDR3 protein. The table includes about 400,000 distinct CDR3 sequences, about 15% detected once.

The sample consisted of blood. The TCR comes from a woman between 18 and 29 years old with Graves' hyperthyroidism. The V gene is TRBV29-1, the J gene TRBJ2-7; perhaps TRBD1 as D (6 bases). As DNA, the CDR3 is TGCAGCGTGGCCCGGGACAAGAGCTCCTACGAGCAGTACTTC. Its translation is CSVARDKSSYEQYF.